The rows below give T cell receptor beta chains drawn from one sample of a study of T-cell memory formation after mild COVID-19. TCRdb re-analysed the 5' RACE reads in MiXCR, keeping a single row per CDR3 protein. The repertoire consists of approximately 260,000 distinct CDR3 sequences, with more than 15% occurring once and the leading ten covering 23%. Sequenced: PBMCs or a T cell subset sorted from them (not recorded which). These receptors were collected from a man between 18 and 35 years old who had mild COVID-19 (a few samples of this study predate the infection). Cell type and time point are not known. The CDR3 runs from the conserved cysteine through the conserved F or W. D genes are given only for firm matches. For some rows the clone size is stated as once, few or many, or as a class when expanded; others skip it.

TRBV7-2	-	few	TRBJ1-1	CASSPGLNTEAFF	TGTGCCAGCAGCCCCGGGTTGAACACTGAAGCTTTCTTT
TRBV29-1	-	few	TRBJ2-1	CSVEDLGNGGPFNEQFF	TGCAGCGTTGAAGATTTGGGGAACGGGGGACCCTTCAATGAGCAGTTCTTC
TRBV10-3	TRBD2	-	TRBJ2-6	CAISDTGLAGGAGANVLTF	TGTGCCATCAGCGATACGGGACTAGCGGGGGGAGCTGGGGCCAACGTCCTGACTTTC
TRBV5-1	-	few	TRBJ1-1	CASGEGVRDTEAFF	TGCGCCAGCGGGGAAGGGGTGAGGGACACTGAAGCTTTCTTT
TRBV12-3/TRBV12-4	-	few	TRBJ2-4	CASSLDSPIGSYF	TGTGCCAGCAGCCTGGACTCTCCAATAGGGTCCTACTTC
TRBV6-6	-	many	TRBJ2-7	CASSYGTQNEQYF	TGTGCCAGCAGTTACGGGACACAGAACGAGCAGTACTTC
TRBV24-1	-	few	TRBJ2-1	CATSRQSSYNEQFF	TGTGCCACCAGCCGACAGAGCTCCTACAATGAGCAGTTCTTC
TRBV28	-	-	TRBJ2-5	CASSSKQETQYF	TGTGCCAGCAGTTCGAAACAAGAGACCCAGTACTTC
TRBV7-9	-	-	TRBJ2-3	CASTLRTSSTDTQYF	TGTGCCAGCACCTTGAGAACTTCTAGCACAGATACGCAGTATTTT
TRBV12-3/TRBV12-4	-	-	TRBJ1-1	CASSLRDPTRGAFF	TGTGCCAGCAGTTTGCGGGACCCTACCCGGGGAGCTTTCTTT
TRBV29-1	TRBD2	few	TRBJ2-1	CSGGTSSGNEQFF	TGCAGCGGAGGGACTAGTTCAGGCAATGAGCAGTTCTTC
TRBV11-1	TRBD1	-	TRBJ2-1	CASSLVGLGQGGNEQFF	TGTGCCAGCAGCTTAGTGGGGCTGGGACAGGGGGGCAATGAGCAGTTCTTC
TRBV7-2	-	many	TRBJ1-2	CASSPGTSYYGYTF	TGTGCCAGCAGCCCAGGGACCTCGTACTATGGCTACACCTTC
TRBV20-1	-	-	TRBJ2-5	CSAYGGRGTQYF	TGCAGTGCTTACGGGGGGCGAGGGACCCAGTACTTC
TRBV4-2	TRBD1	-	TRBJ1-2	CASSLEQGDIGYGYTF	TGTGCCAGCAGCCTAGAGCAGGGGGATATTGGCTATGGCTACACCTTC
TRBV5-1	TRBD1	many	TRBJ1-5	CASSIQGGQPQHF	TGCGCCAGCAGCATACAGGGGGGTCAGCCCCAGCATTTT
TRBV6-6	TRBD1	-	TRBJ2-1	CASSFRQGMKDEQFF	TGTGCCAGCAGTTTCCGACAGGGCATGAAGGATGAGCAGTTCTTC
TRBV2	-	-	TRBJ2-5	CASSEALYQETQYF	TGTGCCAGCAGTGAAGCGCTGTACCAAGAGACCCAGTACTTC
TRBV12-3/TRBV12-4	-	few	TRBJ1-2	CASSSRRGLNYGYTF	TGTGCCAGCAGTTCACGCCGGGGTCTGAACTATGGCTACACCTTC
TRBV14	-	-	TRBJ2-5	CASSPILYVGRETQYF	TGTGCCAGCAGCCCCATACTATATGTGGGCCGGGAGACCCAGTACTTC
TRBV5-6	-	few	TRBJ2-1	CASSLAKGSTYNEQFF	TGTGCCAGCAGCTTGGCCAAGGGATCCACCTACAATGAGCAGTTCTTC
TRBV4-1	TRBD1	few	TRBJ1-1	CASSRQGGNTEAFF	TGCGCCAGCAGCCGCCAGGGGGGGAACACTGAAGCTTTCTTT
TRBV7-9	-	-	TRBJ2-1	CASSLDEGGVANEQFF	TGTGCCAGCAGCTTAGACGAGGGCGGGGTGGCCAATGAGCAGTTCTTC
TRBV28	-	-	TRBJ1-1	CASTGTANTEAFF	TGTGCCAGCACCGGAACAGCGAACACTGAAGCTTTCTTT
TRBV2	-	-	TRBJ2-7	CASRDFGGIREQYF	TGTGCCAGCAGGGACTTCGGAGGTATCCGCGAGCAGTACTTC
TRBV5-1	TRBD2	-	TRBJ2-1	CASSTAGPPGDEQFF	TGCGCCAGCAGCACAGCGGGGCCCCCGGGGGATGAGCAGTTCTTC
TRBV7-9	TRBD1	many	TRBJ2-3	CASSSWTGGETDTQYF	TGTGCCAGCAGCTCCTGGACAGGGGGCGAGACAGATACGCAGTATTTT
TRBV20-1	TRBD1	-	TRBJ2-7	CSAQSAGTGAEQYF	TGCAGTGCTCAATCCGCCGGGACAGGAGCCGAGCAGTACTTC
TRBV6-4	TRBD2	-	TRBJ2-3	CASSASGGAPDTQYF	TGTGCCAGCAGTGCTAGCGGGGGGGCCCCAGATACGCAGTATTTT
TRBV5-1	TRBD1	many	TRBJ1-1	CASSLAQGANTEAFF	TGCGCCAGCAGCTTGGCCCAGGGGGCGAACACTGAAGCTTTCTTT
TRBV7-9	TRBD1	few	TRBJ1-2	CASSVDRGNGYTF	TGTGCCAGCAGCGTCGACAGGGGGAATGGCTACACCTTC
TRBV30	-	once	TRBJ1-5	CAWSVLAQPQHF	TGTGCCTGGAGTGTACTAGCCCAGCCCCAGCATTTT
TRBV5-1	-	few	TRBJ2-7	CASSLVSGSSYEQYF	TGCGCCAGCAGCTTGGTGTCGGGGAGCTCCTACGAGCAGTACTTC
TRBV20-1	-	few	TRBJ2-1	CSGLGLDEQFF	TGCAGTGGGTTGGGGCTCGATGAGCAGTTCTTC
TRBV12-3/TRBV12-4	TRBD2	few	TRBJ2-7	CASTPGTSGSYEQYF	TGTGCCAGCACCCCTGGGACTAGCGGCTCCTACGAGCAGTACTTC
TRBV27	-	few	TRBJ1-2	CASTTAPRYGYTF	TGTGCCAGCACCACCGCTCCTCGCTATGGCTACACCTTC
TRBV13	-	-	TRBJ2-7	CASSTAGGPYEQYF	TGTGCCAGCAGCACCGCCGGGGGGCCGTACGAGCAGTACTTC
TRBV12-3/TRBV12-4	-	-	TRBJ1-2	CASSSLGSYGYTF	TGTGCCAGCAGCTCCCTTGGTAGTTATGGCTACACCTTC
TRBV7-3	TRBD1	few	TRBJ2-3	CASSSDRATDTQYF	TGTGCCAGCAGCTCCGACAGGGCCACAGATACGCAGTATTTT
TRBV5-1	-	-	TRBJ2-3	CASSLASRAETDTQYF	TGCGCCAGCAGCTTGGCCTCGCGAGCGGAAACAGATACGCAGTATTTT
TRBV30	TRBD2	-	TRBJ2-5	CAWSVAGGAYETQYF	TGTGCCTGGAGTGTCGCCGGGGGGGCCTATGAGACCCAGTACTTC
TRBV11-2	TRBD1	-	TRBJ2-5	CASSQGTGYQETQYF	TGTGCCAGCAGCCAGGGGACAGGGTACCAAGAGACCCAGTACTTC
TRBV29-1	TRBD1	few	TRBJ1-3	CSVVGQGDGNTIYF	TGCAGCGTTGTGGGACAGGGGGATGGAAACACCATATATTTT
TRBV5-1	-	few	TRBJ1-6	CASSLGGLGNNSPLHF	TGCGCCAGCAGCTTGGGGGGGTTAGGGAATAATTCACCCCTCCACTTT
TRBV20-1	-	-	TRBJ2-5	CSANGETQYF	TGCAGTGCAAATGGGGAGACCCAGTACTTC
TRBV20-1	-	few	TRBJ1-3	CSARDFKGAGNTIYF	TGCAGTGCTAGAGATTTCAAGGGGGCTGGAAACACCATATATTTT
TRBV5-1	-	many	TRBJ2-5	CASSLEDQTQYF	TGCGCCAGCAGCTTGGAGGACCAGACCCAGTACTTC
TRBV20-1	-	-	TRBJ1-5	CSASGRGRNFNQPQHF	TGCAGTGCTAGTGGTCGGGGGCGGAATTTCAATCAGCCCCAGCATTTT
TRBV5-1	-	-	TRBJ2-6	CASSLTLLAGANVLTF	TGCGCCAGCAGCTTGACACTTTTGGCTGGGGCCAACGTCCTGACTTTC
TRBV5-1	TRBD2	-	TRBJ2-3	CASSLGASGGKDTQYF	TGCGCCAGCAGCTTGGGGGCTAGCGGGGGAAAAGATACGCAGTATTTT
TRBV5-1	-	-	TRBJ2-5	CASSLNSRGGLETQYF	TGCGCCAGCAGCTTGAATTCGAGGGGGGGCCTGGAGACCCAGTACTTC
TRBV4-3	TRBD2	-	TRBJ2-1	CASSPGTSRNNEQFF	TGCGCCAGCAGTCCCGGGACTAGCAGAAACAATGAGCAGTTCTTC
TRBV5-1	TRBD1	few	TRBJ2-3	CASSLDRGKDTQYF	TGCGCCAGCAGCTTGGACAGGGGGAAGGATACGCAGTATTTT
TRBV29-1	-	many	TRBJ2-3	CSVDYGSTDTQYF	TGCAGCGTTGACTACGGCAGCACAGATACGCAGTATTTT